This is a list of T cell receptor beta chains from one sample in a study of T cells after yellow fever vaccination. TCRdb fed the 5' RACE reads into MiXCR, producing one record per CDR3 protein. Of fewer than 150,000 distinct CDR3 sequences detected, 7.7% appear once; the ten largest clones hold roughly 0.73%. The material sequenced was CD4+ T cells sorted from PBMCs, taken 5 days after the yellow fever booster vaccination. The receptors derive from a man in his thirties or forties who received the YFV17D yellow fever vaccine. The CDR3 runs from the conserved cysteine through the conserved F or W. The D gene is left open where the match is weak. Clone size is stated in some rows and not others, as once, few, many or a class when expanded.

>TRBD2|TRBV9|many|TRBJ2-5
TGTGCCAGCAGCGTAGGTAGCGGGAGAAGAGAGACCCAGTACTTC
CASSVGSGRRETQYF
>NA|TRBV28|many|TRBJ1-1
TGTGCCAGCAGTTTATCTGGACGGGGGAACACTGAAGCTTTCTTT
CASSLSGRGNTEAFF
>NA|TRBV7-2|many|TRBJ2-1
TGTGCCAGCAGCTTAGAGGGTACTCTTTTCTTC
CASSLEGTLFF
>NA|TRBV23-1|many|TRBJ2-1
TGCGCCAGCAGTCACCCCTTCCCCGCCCGGGCGCTAGAGTTCTTC
CASSHPFPARALEFF
>NA|TRBV7-6|many|TRBJ1-5
TGTGCCAGCAGCCCGGTAGGGGGGGAATTTAATCAGCCCCAGCATTTT
CASSPVGGEFNQPQHF
>NA|TRBV18|many|TRBJ2-7
TGTGCCAGCTCCCGGGGATCCGAGGGTTACGAGCAGTACTTC
CASSRGSEGYEQYF
>NA|TRBV12-3/TRBV12-4|many|TRBJ1-1
TGTGCCAGCAGTTCCACCGGGCAAAGGGGGGGAGCTTTCTTT
CASSSTGQRGGAFF
>NA|TRBV6-2/TRBV6-3|many|TRBJ2-1
TGTGCCAGCACCAGAACCGGCGGTAATGAGCAGTTCTTC
CASTRTGGNEQFF
>NA|TRBV10-3|many|TRBJ2-7
TGTGCCATCAGTGAGACCCAGGGGGGCCGCTACGAGCAGTACTTC
CAISETQGGRYEQYF
>NA|TRBV5-1|NA|TRBJ1-2
TGCGCCAGCAGCTTGGCTGACACGACCTATGGCTACACCTTC
CASSLADTTYGYTF
>NA|TRBV12-3/TRBV12-4|many|TRBJ1-5
TGTGCCAGCAGTTTTGTTGATCGCAATCAGCCCCAGCATTTT
CASSFVDRNQPQHF
>NA|TRBV15|many|TRBJ2-4
TGTGCCACCAGTAGCTTAGCCAAAAACATTCAGTACTTC
CATSSLAKNIQYF
>NA|TRBV28|many|TRBJ2-1
TGTGCCAGCAGTTTAAGCCGCGAGCAGTTCTTC
CASSLSREQFF
>NA|TRBV20-1|many|TRBJ2-5
TGCAGTGCATCCAGGACAGCCCAAGAGACCCAGTACTTC
CSASRTAQETQYF
>TRBD1|TRBV24-1|many|TRBJ2-1
TGTGCCACCAGTGACCCCGGGACAGGAACCAATGAGCAGTTCTTC
CATSDPGTGTNEQFF
>NA|TRBV7-2|many|TRBJ2-7
TGTGCCAGCAGCTCTAGTGGTGGCTACGAGCAGTACTTC
CASSSSGGYEQYF
>NA|TRBV7-2|many|TRBJ2-5
TGTGCCAGCAGCTTAGCGAGGCGAGACCAAGAGACCCAGTACTTC
CASSLARRDQETQYF
>NA|TRBV7-2|many|TRBJ2-7
TGTGCCAGCAGCTTAGGAGTTGTGGGCCACTACGAGCAGTACTTC
CASSLGVVGHYEQYF